This TCR beta chain was sequenced during a study of cytomegalovirus exposure and HLA in healthy donors. Findings and caveats of the study: A later analysis found most CMV-associated TCR beta chains apparently HLA-restricted.

Trimming removed 3 bases from V and 4 bases from J; junction bases left unmatched: 1. The CDR3 is made up of 14 amino acids. Germline V gives CDR1 SGDLS, CDR2 YYNGEE. The PCR had 60 Vbeta and 13 Jbeta primers. As handled by the study authors: The count from a later analysis was some 80 million unique TCR beta chains, about 10 million of them shared. The method was immunoSEQ multiplex PCR; TCRdb's version includes in-frame clones alone and lacks a portion of them. Clone size and V and J calls were adopted from that table, with D and trimming inferred from the DNA. This sample's table has roughly 50,000 clones. Regarding donors, all were healthy bone marrow donors. About this clone: Its antigen remains unidentified.

V is TRBV9 and J is TRBJ2-7, with 13 bases that match TRBD2. The sequence came from a female donor in good health and CMV-seronegative. Sequenced input: PBMCs. The CDR3: CASSEGLAGYEQYF. The CDR3 DNA reads TGTGCCAGCAGCGAGGGACTAGCGGGATACGAGCAGTACTTC. The full variable domain, with the rest looked up from reference TRBV9 and TRBJ2-7, is DSGVTQTPKHLITATGQRVTLRCSPRSGDLSVYWYQQSLDQGLQFLIQYYNGEERAKGNILERFSAQQFPDLHSELNLSSLELGDSALYFCASSEGLAGYEQYFGPGTRLTVT.